This T cell receptor beta chain originates from a study of shared clonotypes between healthy human individuals. Overall study: The people who gave samples were two women and a few men aged 18 to 49.

Study-wide results and caveats: Read depth was anticipated to influence clonotype sharing among donors. When naive CD4 clonotypes were compared across a few donors, about 4.8% were shared.

Cells designated naive CD8 were CD45RO-negative and were positively selected for CCR7, with terminally differentiated effector memory CD45RA+ cells excluded. Caucasian adults residing in Nashville, Tennessee made up all the donors. Trimming cost V 0 bases and J 8 bases, with 7 bases left between them. Germline V gene lookup returns CDR1 MRHNA and CDR2 SNTAGT. The CDR3 runs 12 residues. Libraries were prepared by immunoSEQ multiplex PCR; TCRdb keeps only in-frame clonotypes and omits some of them. Of roughly 2,000,000 clones in the sample, roughly 94% were seen once. Turning to this clone: As yet, its antigen is unknown.

The specimen was naive CD8+ T cells sorted from blood. The V and J genes are TRBV6-4 and TRBJ1-2; TRBD1 might be the D (5 bases). The TCR was taken from a man aged 18 to 30 in good health. CDR3 DNA: TGTGCCAGCAGTGACTCGAGGGGCGGCTACACCTTC. Translation gives CASSDSRGGYTF.